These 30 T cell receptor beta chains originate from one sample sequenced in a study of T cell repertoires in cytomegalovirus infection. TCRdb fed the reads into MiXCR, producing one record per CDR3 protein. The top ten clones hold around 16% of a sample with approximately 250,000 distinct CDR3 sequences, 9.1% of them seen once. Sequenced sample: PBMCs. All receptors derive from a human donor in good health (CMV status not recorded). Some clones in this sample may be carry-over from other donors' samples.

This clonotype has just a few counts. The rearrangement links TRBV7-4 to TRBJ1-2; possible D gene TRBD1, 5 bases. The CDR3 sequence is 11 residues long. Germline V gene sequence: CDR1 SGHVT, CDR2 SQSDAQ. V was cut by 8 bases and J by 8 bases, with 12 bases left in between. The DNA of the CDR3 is TGTGCCAGCGGCGTCGGGGGGGGCTACACCTTC. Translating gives CASGVGGGYTF.

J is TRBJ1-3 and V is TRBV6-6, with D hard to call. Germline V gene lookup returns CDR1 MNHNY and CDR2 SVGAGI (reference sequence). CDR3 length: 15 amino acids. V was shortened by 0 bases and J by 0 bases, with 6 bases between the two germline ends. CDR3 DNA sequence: TGTGCCAGCAGTTACTCCGGTTTCTCTGGAAACACCATATATTTT. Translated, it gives CASSYSGFSGNTIYF.

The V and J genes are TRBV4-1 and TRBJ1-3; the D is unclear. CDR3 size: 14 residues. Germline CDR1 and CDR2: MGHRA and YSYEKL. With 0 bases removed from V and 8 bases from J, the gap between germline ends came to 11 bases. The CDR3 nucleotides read TGCGCCAGCAGCCAAGACTGGTCCGGGGACACCATATATTTT. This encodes CASSQDWSGDTIYF.

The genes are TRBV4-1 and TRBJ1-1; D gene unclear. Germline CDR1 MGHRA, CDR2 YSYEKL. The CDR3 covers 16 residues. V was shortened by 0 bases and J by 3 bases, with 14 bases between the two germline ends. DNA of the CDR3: TGCGCCAGCAGCCAAGATGGGCGCGGCGGGGACACTGAAGCTTTCTTT. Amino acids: CASSQDGRGGDTEAFF.

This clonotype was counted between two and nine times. The CDR3: CASSEAMDGYEQYF. The CDR3, as DNA: TGTGCCAGCAGTGAAGCTATGGATGGGTACGAGCAGTACTTC. This chain joins TRBV6-1 and TRBJ2-7; no clear D. Between the trimmed V and J ends, which lost 0 bases and 4 bases, there was a span of 10 bases. The CDR3 loop spans 14 amino acids. Germline lookup yields CDR1 MNHNS and CDR2 SASEGT.

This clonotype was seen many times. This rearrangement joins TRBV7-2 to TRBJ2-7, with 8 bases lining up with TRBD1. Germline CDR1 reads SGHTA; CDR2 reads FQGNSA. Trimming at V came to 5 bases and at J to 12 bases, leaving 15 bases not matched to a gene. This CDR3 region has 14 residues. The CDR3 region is CASSNSHRTGPWYF. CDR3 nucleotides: TGTGCCAGCAGCAATAGTCACCGGACAGGGCCTTGGTACTTC. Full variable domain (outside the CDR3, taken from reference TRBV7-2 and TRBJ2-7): GAGVSQSPSNKVTEKGKDVELRCDPISGHTALYWYRQSLGQGLEFLIYFQGNSAPDKSGLPSDRFSAERTGGSVSTLTIQRTQQEDSAVYLCASSNSHRTGPWYFGPGTRLTVT.

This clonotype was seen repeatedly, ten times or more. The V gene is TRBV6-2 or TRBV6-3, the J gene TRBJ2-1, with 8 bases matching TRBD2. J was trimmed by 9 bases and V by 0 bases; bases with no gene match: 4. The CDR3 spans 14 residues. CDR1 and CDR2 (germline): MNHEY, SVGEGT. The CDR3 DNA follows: TGTGCCAGCAGTTACTCATTAGCGGGAAGTGAGCAGTTCTTC. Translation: CASSYSLAGSEQFF.

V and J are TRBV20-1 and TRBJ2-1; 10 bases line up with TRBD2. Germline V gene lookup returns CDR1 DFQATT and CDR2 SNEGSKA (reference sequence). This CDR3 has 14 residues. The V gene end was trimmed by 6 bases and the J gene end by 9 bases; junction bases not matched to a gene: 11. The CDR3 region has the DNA TGCAGTGCCCGAGCGGGAGGGCCGCTAAGTGAGCAGTTCTTC. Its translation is CSARAGGPLSEQFF.

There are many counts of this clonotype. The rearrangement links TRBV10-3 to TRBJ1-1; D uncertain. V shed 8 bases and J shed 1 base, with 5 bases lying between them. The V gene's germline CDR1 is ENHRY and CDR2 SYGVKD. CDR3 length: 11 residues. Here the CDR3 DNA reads TGTGCCATCCGACGGAACACTGAAGCTTTCTTT. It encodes CAIRRNTEAFF.

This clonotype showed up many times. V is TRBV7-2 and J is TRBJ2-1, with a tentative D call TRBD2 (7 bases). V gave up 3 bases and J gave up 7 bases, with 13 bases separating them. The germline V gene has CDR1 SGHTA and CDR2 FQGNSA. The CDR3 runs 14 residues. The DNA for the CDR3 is TGTGCCAGCAGCTTTAGGGGGGGTCGGAATGAGCAGTTCTTC. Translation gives CASSFRGGRNEQFF.

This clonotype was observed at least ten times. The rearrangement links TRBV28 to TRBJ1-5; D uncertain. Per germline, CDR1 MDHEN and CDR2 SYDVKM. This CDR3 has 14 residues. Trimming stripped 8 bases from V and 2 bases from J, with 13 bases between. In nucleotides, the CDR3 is TGTGCCAGCCACTACACTCTCGGCAATCAGCCCCAGCATTTT. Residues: CASHYTLGNQPQHF.

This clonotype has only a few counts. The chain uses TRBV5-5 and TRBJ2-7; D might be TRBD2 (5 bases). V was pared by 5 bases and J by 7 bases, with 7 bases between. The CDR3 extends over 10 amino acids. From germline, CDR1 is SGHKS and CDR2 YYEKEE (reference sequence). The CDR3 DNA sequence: TGTGCCAGCAGTGAGGGAGAGCAGTACTTC. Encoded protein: CASSEGEQYF.

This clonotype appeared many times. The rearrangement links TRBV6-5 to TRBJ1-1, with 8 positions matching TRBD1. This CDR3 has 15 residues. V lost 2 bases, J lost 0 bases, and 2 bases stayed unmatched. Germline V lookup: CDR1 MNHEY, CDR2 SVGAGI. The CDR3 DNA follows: TGTGCCAGCAGTTACCTGGACAGGGTGAACACTGAAGCTTTCTTT. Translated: CASSYLDRVNTEAFF.

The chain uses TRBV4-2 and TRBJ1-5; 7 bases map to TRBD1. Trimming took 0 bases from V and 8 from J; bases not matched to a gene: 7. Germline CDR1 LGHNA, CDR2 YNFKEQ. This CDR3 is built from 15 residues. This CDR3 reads CASSQDGDSSKPQHF. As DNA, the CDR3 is TGTGCCAGCAGCCAAGATGGGGACAGTTCGAAGCCCCAGCATTTT.

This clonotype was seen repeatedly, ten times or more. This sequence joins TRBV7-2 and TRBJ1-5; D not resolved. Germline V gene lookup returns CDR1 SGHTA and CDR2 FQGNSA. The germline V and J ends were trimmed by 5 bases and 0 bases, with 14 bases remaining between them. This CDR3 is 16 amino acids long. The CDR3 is CASSARGGYSNQPQHF. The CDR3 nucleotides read TGTGCCAGCAGCGCCCGGGGAGGATATAGCAATCAGCCCCAGCATTTT.

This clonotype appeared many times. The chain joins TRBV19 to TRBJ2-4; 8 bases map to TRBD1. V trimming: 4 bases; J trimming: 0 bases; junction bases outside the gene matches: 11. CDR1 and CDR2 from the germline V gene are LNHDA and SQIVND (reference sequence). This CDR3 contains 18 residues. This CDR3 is CASSKSLRQGLAKNIQYF. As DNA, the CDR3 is TGTGCCAGTAGTAAAAGCTTAAGACAGGGGCTAGCCAAAAACATTCAGTACTTC.

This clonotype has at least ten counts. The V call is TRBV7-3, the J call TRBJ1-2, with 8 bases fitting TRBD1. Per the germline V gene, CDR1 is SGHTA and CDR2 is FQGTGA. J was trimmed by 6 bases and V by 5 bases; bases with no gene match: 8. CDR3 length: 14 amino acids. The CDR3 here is CASSPDRALDGYTF. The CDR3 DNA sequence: TGTGCCAGCAGCCCGGACAGGGCCCTTGATGGCTACACCTTC.

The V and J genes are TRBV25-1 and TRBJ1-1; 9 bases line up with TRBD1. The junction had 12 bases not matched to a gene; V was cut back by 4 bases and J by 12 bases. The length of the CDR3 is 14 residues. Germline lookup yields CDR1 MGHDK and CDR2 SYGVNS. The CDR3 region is CASSGLPGQGNTFF. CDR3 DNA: TGTGCCAGCAGTGGGTTGCCGGGACAGGGAAACACTTTCTTT.

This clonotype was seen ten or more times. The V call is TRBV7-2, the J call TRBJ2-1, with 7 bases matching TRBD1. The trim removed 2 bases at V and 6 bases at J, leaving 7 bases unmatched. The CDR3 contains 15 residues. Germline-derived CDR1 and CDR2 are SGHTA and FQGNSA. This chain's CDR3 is CASSLNDRALNEQFF. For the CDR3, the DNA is TGTGCCAGCAGCTTAAACGACAGGGCCCTCAATGAGCAGTTCTTC.

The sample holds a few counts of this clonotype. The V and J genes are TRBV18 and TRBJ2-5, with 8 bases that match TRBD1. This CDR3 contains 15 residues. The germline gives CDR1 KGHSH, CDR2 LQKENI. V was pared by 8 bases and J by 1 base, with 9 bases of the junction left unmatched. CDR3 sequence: CASRPIGTGQETQYF. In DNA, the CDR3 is TGTGCCAGCCGCCCCATTGGGACAGGCCAAGAGACCCAGTACTTC.

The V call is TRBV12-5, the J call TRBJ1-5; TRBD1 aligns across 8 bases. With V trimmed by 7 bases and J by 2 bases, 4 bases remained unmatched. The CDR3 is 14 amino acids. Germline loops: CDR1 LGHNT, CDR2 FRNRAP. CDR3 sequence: CASAMTGGNQPQHF. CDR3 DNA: TGTGCTAGTGCCATGACAGGGGGCAATCAGCCCCAGCATTTT.

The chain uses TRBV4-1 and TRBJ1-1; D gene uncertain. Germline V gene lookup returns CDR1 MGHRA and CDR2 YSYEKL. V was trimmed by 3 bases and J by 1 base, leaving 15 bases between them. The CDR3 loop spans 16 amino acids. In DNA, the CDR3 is TGCGCCAGCAGCCATCCCCCGGGCGGCGGGAACACTGAAGCTTTCTTT. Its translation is CASSHPPGGGNTEAFF.

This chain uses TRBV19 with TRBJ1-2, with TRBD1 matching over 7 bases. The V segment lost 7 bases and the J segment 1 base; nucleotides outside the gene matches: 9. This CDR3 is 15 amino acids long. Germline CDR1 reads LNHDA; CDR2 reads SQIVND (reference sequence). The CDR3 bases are TGTGCCAGTACCCCGGGACAGCTAAATAACTATGGCTACACCTTC. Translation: CASTPGQLNNYGYTF.

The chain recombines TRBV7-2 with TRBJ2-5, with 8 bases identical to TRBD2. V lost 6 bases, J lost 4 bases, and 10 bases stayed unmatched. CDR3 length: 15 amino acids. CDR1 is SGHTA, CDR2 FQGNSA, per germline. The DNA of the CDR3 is TGTGCCAGCAGACTCCCGGGGGGGGGCAGAGAGACCCAGTACTTC. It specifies CASRLPGGGRETQYF.

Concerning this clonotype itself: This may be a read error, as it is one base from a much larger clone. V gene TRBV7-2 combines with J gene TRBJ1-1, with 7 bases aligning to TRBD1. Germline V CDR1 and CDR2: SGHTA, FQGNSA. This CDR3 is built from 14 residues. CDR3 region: CAGSPLTGTTEAFF. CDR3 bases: TGTGCCGGCAGCCCCCTGACAGGGACTACTGAAGCTTTCTTT.

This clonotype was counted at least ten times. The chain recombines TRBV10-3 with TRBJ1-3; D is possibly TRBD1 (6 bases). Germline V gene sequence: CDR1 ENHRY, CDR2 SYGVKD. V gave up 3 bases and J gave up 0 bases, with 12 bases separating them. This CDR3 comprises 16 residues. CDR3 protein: CAISEQGRFSGNTIYF. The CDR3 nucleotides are TGTGCCATCAGTGAACAGGGCCGTTTCTCTGGAAACACCATATATTTT.

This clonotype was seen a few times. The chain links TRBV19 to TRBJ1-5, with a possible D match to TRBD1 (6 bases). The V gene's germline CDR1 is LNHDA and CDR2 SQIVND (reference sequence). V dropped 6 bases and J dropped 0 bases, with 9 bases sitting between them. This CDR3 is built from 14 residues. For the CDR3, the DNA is TGTGCCAGTAGCGACAGGTCTAGCAATCAGCCCCAGCATTTT. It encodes CASSDRSSNQPQHF.

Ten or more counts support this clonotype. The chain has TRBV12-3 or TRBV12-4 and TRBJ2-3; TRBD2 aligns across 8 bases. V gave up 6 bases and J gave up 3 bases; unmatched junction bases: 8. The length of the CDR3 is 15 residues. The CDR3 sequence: CASSQKRGQTDTQYF. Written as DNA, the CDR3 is TGTGCCAGCAGCCAGAAGCGGGGGCAAACAGATACGCAGTATTTT.

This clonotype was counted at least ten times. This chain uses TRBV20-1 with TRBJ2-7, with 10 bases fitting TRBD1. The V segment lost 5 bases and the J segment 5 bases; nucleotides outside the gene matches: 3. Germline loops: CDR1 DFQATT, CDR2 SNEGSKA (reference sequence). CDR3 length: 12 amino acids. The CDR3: CSASGQGNEQYF. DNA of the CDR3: TGCAGTGCTTCGGGACAGGGGAACGAGCAGTACTTC.

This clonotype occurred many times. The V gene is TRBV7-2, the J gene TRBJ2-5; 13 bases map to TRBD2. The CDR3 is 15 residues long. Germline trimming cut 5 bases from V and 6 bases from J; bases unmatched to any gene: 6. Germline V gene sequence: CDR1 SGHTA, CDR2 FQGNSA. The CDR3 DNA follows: TGTGCCAGCAGCCCCGGGACTAGCGGGGAGAAGACCCAGTACTTC. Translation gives CASSPGTSGEKTQYF. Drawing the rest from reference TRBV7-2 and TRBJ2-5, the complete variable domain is GAGVSQSPSNKVTEKGKDVELRCDPISGHTALYWYRQSLGQGLEFLIYFQGNSAPDKSGLPSDRFSAERTGGSVSTLTIQRTQQEDSAVYLCASSPGTSGEKTQYFGPGTRLLVL.